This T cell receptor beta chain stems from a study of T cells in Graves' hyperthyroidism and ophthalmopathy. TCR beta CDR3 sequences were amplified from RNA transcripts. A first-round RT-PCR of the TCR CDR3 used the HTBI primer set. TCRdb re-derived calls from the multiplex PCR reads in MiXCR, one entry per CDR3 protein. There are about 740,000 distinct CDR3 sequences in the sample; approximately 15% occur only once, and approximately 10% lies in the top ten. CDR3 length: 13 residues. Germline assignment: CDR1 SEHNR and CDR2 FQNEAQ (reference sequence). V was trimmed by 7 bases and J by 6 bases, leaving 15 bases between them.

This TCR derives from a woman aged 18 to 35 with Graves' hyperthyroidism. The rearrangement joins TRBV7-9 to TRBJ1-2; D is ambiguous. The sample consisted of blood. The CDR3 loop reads CASTPSGFDGYTF. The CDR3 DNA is TGTGCCAGCACCCCGTCTGGCTTCGATGGCTACACCTTC. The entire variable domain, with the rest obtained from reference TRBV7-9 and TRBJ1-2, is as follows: DTGVSQNPRHKITKRGQNVTFRCDPISEHNRLYWYRQTLGQGPEFLTYFQNEAQLEKSRLLSDRFSAERPKGSFSTLEIQRTEQGDSAMYLCASTPSGFDGYTFGSGTRLTVV.